This T cell receptor beta chain was identified in a study of cytomegalovirus exposure and HLA in healthy donors. Broader study findings: Later on, an analysis found that several of the most significant clusters appeared to be linked to common viral pathogens, which included parvovirus B19. Associated with HLA alleles at 0.05 false discovery rate in a later analysis were 16,951 TCR beta sequences.

Germline CDR1 reads LNHDA; CDR2 reads SQIVND (reference sequence). The CDR3 spans 18 residues. Germline trimming cut 7 bases from V and 4 bases from J; bases unmatched to any gene: 17. Remarks on this clone: The antigen is not known.

Primers for the PCR totalled 60 Vbeta and 13 Jbeta. Sequenced by immunoSEQ multiplex PCR; TCRdb stores in-frame clones only, minus some. This sample has 120,000 or so clones, with about 79% found just once. The V call is TRBV19, the J call TRBJ2-2, with 8 bases aligning to TRBD2. This receptor was obtained from a woman between 50 and 59 years old in good health and CMV-seronegative. Sequenced: PBMCs. The DNA of the CDR3 is TGTGCCAGTACGATGGGACGAGCGGGAGCCTCGGGCACCGGGGAGCTGTTTTTT. It is translated as CASTMGRAGASGTGELFF.